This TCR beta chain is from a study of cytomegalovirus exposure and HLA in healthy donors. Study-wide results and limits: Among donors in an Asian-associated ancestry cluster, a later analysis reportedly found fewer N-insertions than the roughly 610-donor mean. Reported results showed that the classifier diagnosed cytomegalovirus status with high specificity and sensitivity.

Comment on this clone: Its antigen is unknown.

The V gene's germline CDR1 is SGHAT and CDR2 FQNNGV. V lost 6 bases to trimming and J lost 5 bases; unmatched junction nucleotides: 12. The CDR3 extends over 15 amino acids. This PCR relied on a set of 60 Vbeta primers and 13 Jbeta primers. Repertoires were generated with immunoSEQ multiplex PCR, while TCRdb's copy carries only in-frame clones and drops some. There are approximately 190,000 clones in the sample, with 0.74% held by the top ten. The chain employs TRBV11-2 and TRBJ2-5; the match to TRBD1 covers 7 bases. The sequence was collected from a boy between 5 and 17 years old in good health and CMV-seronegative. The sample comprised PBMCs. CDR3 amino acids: CASRVITGVWETQYF. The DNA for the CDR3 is TGTGCCAGCAGAGTAATTACAGGGGTATGGGAGACCCAGTACTTC.